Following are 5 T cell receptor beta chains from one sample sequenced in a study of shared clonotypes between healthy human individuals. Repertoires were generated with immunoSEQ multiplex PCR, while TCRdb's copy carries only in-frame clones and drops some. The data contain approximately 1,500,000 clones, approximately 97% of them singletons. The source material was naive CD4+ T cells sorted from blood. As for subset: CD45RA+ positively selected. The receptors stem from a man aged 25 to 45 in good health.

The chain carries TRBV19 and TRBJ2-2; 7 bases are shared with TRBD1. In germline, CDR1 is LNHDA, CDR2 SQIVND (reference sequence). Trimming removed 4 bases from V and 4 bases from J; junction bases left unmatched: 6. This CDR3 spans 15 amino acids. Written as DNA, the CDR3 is TGTGCCAGTAGTAAACCGGGACAGATCACCGGGGAGCTGTTTTTT. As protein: CASSKPGQITGELFF.

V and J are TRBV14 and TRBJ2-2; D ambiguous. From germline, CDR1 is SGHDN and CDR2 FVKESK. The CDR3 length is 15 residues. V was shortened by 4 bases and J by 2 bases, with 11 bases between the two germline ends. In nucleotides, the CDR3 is TGTGCCAGCAGCCCCCGCAGGTCTAACACCGGGGAGCTGTTTTTT. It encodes CASSPRRSNTGELFF.

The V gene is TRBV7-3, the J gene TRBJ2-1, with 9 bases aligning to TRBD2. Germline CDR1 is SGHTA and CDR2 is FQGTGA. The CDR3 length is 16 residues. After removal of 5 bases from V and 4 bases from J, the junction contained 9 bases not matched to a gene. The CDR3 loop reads CASSPSRLADYNEQFF. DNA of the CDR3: TGTGCCAGCAGCCCAAGTAGACTAGCGGATTACAATGAGCAGTTCTTC.

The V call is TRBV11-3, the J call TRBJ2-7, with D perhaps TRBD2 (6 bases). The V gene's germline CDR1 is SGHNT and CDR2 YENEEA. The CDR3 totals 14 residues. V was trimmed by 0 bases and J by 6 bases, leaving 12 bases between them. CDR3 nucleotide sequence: TGTGCCAGCAGCTTAGATCATCGGGGGACCGAGCAGTACTTC. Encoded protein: CASSLDHRGTEQYF.

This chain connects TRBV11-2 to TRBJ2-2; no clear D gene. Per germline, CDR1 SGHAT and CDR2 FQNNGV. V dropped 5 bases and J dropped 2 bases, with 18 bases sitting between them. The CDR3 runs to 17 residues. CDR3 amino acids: CASSPIPWAENTGELFF. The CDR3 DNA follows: TGTGCCAGCAGCCCTATCCCTTGGGCGGAAAACACCGGGGAGCTGTTTTTT.